This T cell receptor beta chain came from a study of blood T cell repertoires in COVID-19. Here immunoSEQ multiplex PCR was the method, and the copy in TCRdb shows in-frame clones only, minus some. The sample comprises some 61,000 clones, just over 85% of which are singletons, and about 8.1% rests with the top ten. Germline assignment: CDR1 LNHDA and CDR2 SQIVND (reference sequence). The ends lost 4 bases at V and 6 bases at J; junction bases unmatched: 2. The CDR3 is 14 residues long. Sequencing was performed on peripheral blood. This chain uses TRBV19 with TRBJ2-1, with 11 nucleotides matching TRBD1. The source is a man younger than 40 with acute or convalescent COVID-19. CDR3 DNA: TGTGCCAGTAGTAAGGGGACAGGGGGCAATGAGCAGTTCTTC. It encodes CASSKGTGGNEQFF.